A selection of T cell receptor beta chains follows, all from one sample in a study of CD8+ T cells in alopecia areata. TCRdb's copy holds only in-frame clones and misses some; the assay was immunoSEQ multiplex PCR. The sample lists approximately 66,000 clones; under 75% were seen once. This sample comprised CD8+ T cells sorted from blood, obtained at week 0. Receptors originate from a human donor with alopecia areata. Each CDR3 is given with its conserved first and last residue. Each record gives: clone size, V gene, D gene, J gene, CDR3 protein, CDR3 DNA. A D gene is named only where the DNA matches it firmly. Some rows mark clone size as missing; the rest say once, few, many or name a class of expanded clone.

abundance: -
v_gene: TRBV5-4
d_gene: -
j_gene: TRBJ1-1
CDR3aa: CASRITGRTEAFF
CDR3nt: TGTGCCAGCCGAATAACAGGGCGGACTGAAGCTTTCTTT

abundance: -
v_gene: TRBV6-4
d_gene: -
j_gene: TRBJ2-1
CDR3aa: CASSASGMQQFF
CDR3nt: TGTGCCAGCAGTGCCTCCGGAATGCAGCAGTTCTTC

abundance: -
v_gene: TRBV5-1
d_gene: TRBD1
j_gene: TRBJ2-7
CDR3aa: CASSPKTGISYEQYF
CDR3nt: TGCGCCAGCAGCCCGAAGACAGGGATCTCCTACGAGCAGTACTTC

abundance: -
v_gene: TRBV29-1
d_gene: TRBD1
j_gene: TRBJ2-7
CDR3aa: CSVIFRGHREQYF
CDR3nt: TGCAGCGTTATTTTCAGGGGGCATCGAGAGCAGTACTTC

abundance: -
v_gene: TRBV25-1
d_gene: TRBD2
j_gene: TRBJ2-5
CDR3aa: CASSEGRAQSGETQYF
CDR3nt: TGTGCCAGCAGTGAAGGGAGGGCCCAAAGCGGAGAGACCCAGTACTTC

abundance: -
v_gene: TRBV27
d_gene: -
j_gene: TRBJ2-1
CDR3aa: CASSFVVGGPTNEQFF
CDR3nt: TGTGCCAGCAGTTTTGTCGTGGGGGGGCCTACAAATGAGCAGTTCTTC

abundance: -
v_gene: TRBV5-6
d_gene: -
j_gene: TRBJ2-2
CDR3aa: CASSLSTAGELFF
CDR3nt: TGTGCCAGCAGCTTGTCCACAGCCGGGGAGCTGTTTTTT

abundance: -
v_gene: TRBV9
d_gene: TRBD1
j_gene: TRBJ1-2
CDR3aa: CASSASPGQGAWYGYTF
CDR3nt: TGTGCCAGCAGCGCTAGCCCGGGACAGGGGGCTTGGTATGGCTACACCTTC

abundance: few
v_gene: TRBV27
d_gene: TRBD2
j_gene: TRBJ2-7
CDR3aa: CASSLAGGTYEQYF
CDR3nt: TGTGCCAGCAGTTTAGCGGGGGGGACCTACGAGCAGTACTTC

abundance: -
v_gene: TRBV7-9
d_gene: -
j_gene: TRBJ2-1
CDR3aa: CASSLGGDEQFF
CDR3nt: TGTGCCAGCAGCTTAGGAGGGGATGAGCAGTTCTTC

abundance: -
v_gene: TRBV27
d_gene: TRBD1
j_gene: TRBJ2-1
CDR3aa: CASSLSGQGSYNEQFF
CDR3nt: TGTGCCAGCAGTTTATCCGGACAGGGCTCCTACAATGAGCAGTTCTTC

abundance: -
v_gene: TRBV13
d_gene: -
j_gene: TRBJ1-2
CDR3aa: CASSPTGRGAYGYTF
CDR3nt: TGTGCCAGCAGCCCGACTGGCAGGGGAGCCTATGGCTACACCTTC

abundance: -
v_gene: TRBV5-5
d_gene: -
j_gene: TRBJ2-4
CDR3aa: CASSLSGPHTAKNIQYF
CDR3nt: TGTGCCAGCAGCTTGTCAGGGCCCCACACAGCCAAAAACATTCAGTACTTC

abundance: -
v_gene: TRBV29-1
d_gene: -
j_gene: TRBJ1-1
CDR3aa: CSARGNTEAFF
CDR3nt: TGCAGCGCCCGAGGGAACACTGAAGCTTTCTTT

abundance: once
v_gene: TRBV25-1
d_gene: TRBD1
j_gene: TRBJ2-1
CDR3aa: CASSEVPGTGNNEQFF
CDR3nt: TGTGCCAGCAGTGAGGTCCCCGGGACAGGGAACAATGAGCAGTTCTTC

abundance: few
v_gene: TRBV5-1
d_gene: TRBD1
j_gene: TRBJ1-4
CDR3aa: CASSGGTGPNEKLFF
CDR3nt: TGCGCCAGCAGCGGCGGGACAGGCCCCAATGAAAAACTGTTTTTT

abundance: few
v_gene: TRBV19
d_gene: -
j_gene: TRBJ1-1
CDR3aa: CASIRNSEAFF
CDR3nt: TGTGCCAGTATTCGTAACAGTGAAGCTTTCTTT

abundance: -
v_gene: TRBV29-1
d_gene: -
j_gene: TRBJ2-3
CDR3aa: CSVGGSPPDTQYF
CDR3nt: TGCAGCGTTGGTGGAAGCCCCCCAGATACGCAGTATTTT

abundance: -
v_gene: TRBV5-6
d_gene: -
j_gene: TRBJ2-2
CDR3aa: CASSLLAGELFF
CDR3nt: TGTGCCAGCAGCTTGTTGGCCGGGGAGCTGTTTTTT

abundance: few
v_gene: TRBV7-6
d_gene: TRBD1
j_gene: TRBJ2-7
CDR3aa: CASRLAPGQGSNEQYF
CDR3nt: TGTGCCAGCAGGCTTGCACCGGGACAGGGTAGTAACGAGCAGTACTTC

abundance: few
v_gene: TRBV7-6
d_gene: TRBD2
j_gene: TRBJ2-4
CDR3aa: CASSPLGGGSNIQYF
CDR3nt: TGTGCCAGCAGCCCCCTTGGCGGGGGATCGAACATTCAGTACTTC

abundance: -
v_gene: TRBV4-1
d_gene: -
j_gene: TRBJ2-3
CDR3aa: CASSPSSTDTQYF
CDR3nt: TGCGCCAGCAGCCCCTCTTCGACAGATACGCAGTATTTT

abundance: -
v_gene: TRBV12-5
d_gene: -
j_gene: TRBJ2-3
CDR3aa: CASGYATKQGITDTQYF
CDR3nt: TGTGCTAGTGGATACGCTACAAAGCAGGGAATCACAGATACGCAGTATTTT